This TCR beta chain came from a study of T cell responses to AZD1222 COVID-19 vaccine (dated by TCRdb to the early 2020s). General notes on the study: TCR sequencing covered 230 or so trial participants: 200 to 220 given two doses of AZD1222 and around 25 given two doses of MenACWY control vaccine. Trial participants were enrolled by age into subgroups of 18-55, 56-69 and 70-plus years, and around 150, 28 and 57 TCR-sequenced participants, respectively, were included in these subgroups. General conclusions and limits of the study: After two AZD1222 doses, spike-specific TCR breadth and depth were significantly higher than at day 0 and than in MenACWY recipients. Vaccine-associated CD4 TCRs spanned the whole spike protein, with dominant responses in regions 160-218 and 743-854. Conclusions about previously exposed vaccinees were limited because only six AZD1222 recipients were SARS-CoV-2 seropositive at baseline. Most participants were white British and females outnumbered males, and the authors suggested that clonal diversity may have been underestimated. Reportedly, almost half of the unique spike-specific TCRs recognized epitopes lying outside the regions that are mutated in the B.1.351 and B.1.1.7 variants. Because no day 14 peak-response samples were available, repertoires were characterized only after the peak T cell response. The 56-69-year group was small, and its depth increase did not reach significance, likely because of low power.

The CDR3 sequence holds 15 residues, the cysteine and phenylalanine included. Just the 45-base CDR3 DNA is kept, in frame starting at base 1. The germline ends are 12 bases apart after V is trimmed by 6 bases and J by 3 bases. The germline V gene (reference sequence) sets CDR1 to LGHDT and CDR2 to YNNKEL. On this clone: Its binding antigen is unknown. No base quality information exists; no much larger clone differs at one position.

The CDR3 regions of human TCRbeta chains were analyzed by immunosequencing. The source study handled its data this way. Repertoire TCRs were checked for matches against a reference library of SARS-CoV-2-specific TCRs that had been generated using the MIRA antigen-specificity platform. Breadth was defined as the fraction of unique TCRs that were SARS-CoV-2-associated. Depth was defined as the fraction of total T cells that were SARS-CoV-2-associated. Each spike-specific TCR was assigned to its reactive spike region and to a CD4 or CD8 class using the MIRA data. Log10-transformed breadth and depth values were compared by one-way ANOVA with Sidak's multiple comparisons tests. As stored in TCRdb, this immuneACCESS dataset retains in-frame rearrangements with V and J assigned. A fraction of the clones does not appear; measured against another copy, unresolved V genes explain less than half of the discrepancy, and the remainder lacks a known reason. D and trimming were read from the DNA, whereas the V and J calls and clone size are those reported in that table. This sample gives 50,000 to 75,000 clones in total; roughly 89% of them show up just once. The top ten hold roughly 6% of the sample.

What this sample's time point label stands for: about 28 days (+/-7) after the second vaccine dose. AZD1222 recipients with second doses at about 4 weeks or about 12 weeks were pooled, because spike-specific TCR depth and breadth did not differ between schedules. The vaccinee samples were drawn from two UK trials, COV001 and COV002, one of which was a single-blind randomized controlled phase 2/3 trial testing AZD1222 (ChAdOx1 nCoV-19) in healthy adults. For TCRbeta chain sequencing, PBMC samples from trial participants were taken at day 0 and at day 28 after the second dose. This specimen consisted of peripheral blood, obtained 28 days after the second AZD1222 dose. Recombination joined TRBV3-1 (or the pseudogene TRBV3-2) with TRBJ1-6; TRBD1 is a possible D gene, resting on 6 matching bases. The receptor was isolated from an adult who received the AZD1222 COVID-19 vaccine. The encoded CDR3 is CASSQTGNYNSPLHF. The DNA is as follows: TGTGCCAGCAGTCAAACAGGGAACTATAATTCACCCCTCCACTTT.